A selection of T cell receptor beta chains follows, all from one sample in a study of shared clonotypes between healthy human individuals. TCRdb keeps only in-frame clones here, not all; method: immunoSEQ multiplex PCR. The table lists about 2.1 million clones, roughly 91% of them singletons. The specimen sequenced was naive CD8+ T cells from PBMCs. The receptors were sampled from a man younger than 30 in good health. Some clones in this sample may be carry-over from other donors' samples. Both conserved end residues are part of each CDR3. D genes are given only for firm matches. The size of a clone is reported for some rows only, either as once, few or many, or as a class for expanded clones.

clone size	D gene	V gene	CDR3 length	J gene	CDR3 DNA	CDR3 protein
-	TRBD1	TRBV4-1	14	TRBJ1-4	TGCGCCAGCAGCCTCAGACAGGGGGGAGAAAAACTGTTTTTT	CASSLRQGGEKLFF
-	TRBD2	TRBV19	15	TRBJ2-7	TGTGCCAGTAGTATCTGGCTAGCGGGCGCCTACGAGCAGTACTTC	CASSIWLAGAYEQYF
-	-	TRBV19	11	TRBJ1-2	TGTGCCAGTAGTTCGGCAGATGGCTACACCTTC	CASSSADGYTF
-	-	TRBV28	16	TRBJ2-7	TGTGCCAGCAGAACTACTACGGGACCTAGCTCCTACGAGCAGTACTTC	CASRTTTGPSSYEQYF
-	-	TRBV7-9	15	TRBJ1-1	TGTGCCAGCACCGCGATGGGGCGGATGAACACTGAAGCTTTCTTT	CASTAMGRMNTEAFF
-	TRBD1	TRBV6-5	15	TRBJ2-3	TGTGCCAGCAGGCTCACAGGGACAGTAGGGGATACGCAGTATTTT	CASRLTGTVGDTQYF
-	-	TRBV28	19	TRBJ2-3	TGTGCCAGCAGTTTTCCTCCGGGACCTGGGGCTGCTGTCACAGATACGCAGTATTTT	CASSFPPGPGAAVTDTQYF
once	-	TRBV27	14	TRBJ1-1	TGTGCCAGCCTACCCAGAGTAGGTTACTCTGAAGCTTTCTTT	CASLPRVGYSEAFF
once	-	TRBV7-2	14	TRBJ2-2	TGTGCCAGCAGCCGCCCGGACAGCCACGGGGAGCTGTTTTTT	CASSRPDSHGELFF
-	TRBD1	TRBV27	15	TRBJ2-6	TGTGCCAGCACCCACAGGGGTGCCGGGGCCAACGTCCTGACTTTC	CASTHRGAGANVLTF
once	-	TRBV12-2	16	TRBJ1-1	TGTGCAAGTCGCTTAGAGCAGGGACGGGTCGACACTGAAGCTTTCTTT	CASRLEQGRVDTEAFF
-	-	TRBV28	15	TRBJ1-1	TGTGCCAGCAGCTCCCTGAGGGGCCGGGTAGATGAAGCTTTCTTT	CASSSLRGRVDEAFF
-	-	TRBV10-3	16	TRBJ1-5	TGTGCCATCAGTGAGGATCGAACAGGGCCTAATCAGCCCCAGCATTTT	CAISEDRTGPNQPQHF
-	-	TRBV11-2	17	TRBJ2-1	TGTGCCAGCAGCTACCTTCTGCAGCCGGCCTCCTACAATGAGCAGTTCTTC	CASSYLLQPASYNEQFF
-	-	TRBV9	14	TRBJ2-7	TGTGCCAGCAGCGTAAACAGCTTTTTGGACGAGCAGTACTTC	CASSVNSFLDEQYF
-	-	TRBV18	14	TRBJ1-1	TGTGCCAGCTCTACCAGGCTACAGAACACTGAAGCTTTCTTT	CASSTRLQNTEAFF
-	-	TRBV5-6	13	TRBJ1-1	TGTGCCAGCAAACTGGGAGGGAACACTGAAGCTTTCTTT	CASKLGGNTEAFF
-	-	TRBV5-1	16	TRBJ1-4	TGCGCCAGCAGCTTGGGGGCAGGGCGCGGGAATGAAAAACTGTTTTTT	CASSLGAGRGNEKLFF
-	TRBD1	TRBV6-6	16	TRBJ2-7	TGTGCCAGCAGTTACGTTTTTGGGGACAGGTTTTACGAGCAGTACTTC	CASSYVFGDRFYEQYF
-	TRBD1	TRBV19	16	TRBJ1-4	TGTGCCAGGTCGGGACAGGGGGGGTTTACTAATGAAAAACTGTTTTTT	CARSGQGGFTNEKLFF
-	-	TRBV7-9	17	TRBJ2-1	TGTGCCAGCAGCTACCCTGCCGGGACTTCCTTTATCAATGAGCAGTTCTTC	CASSYPAGTSFINEQFF
-	TRBD1	TRBV6-5	15	TRBJ2-2	TGTGCCAGCAGTACGCGGACAGGGTGGGCCGGGGAGCTGTTTTTT	CASSTRTGWAGELFF
-	TRBD2	TRBV28	16	TRBJ2-1	TGTGCCAGCAGTTTACTAGCGGGAGAGGTGGGCAATGAGCAGTTCTTC	CASSLLAGEVGNEQFF
-	TRBD1	TRBV19	13	TRBJ2-7	TGTGCCAGTACCGGAGACAGGGTCCACGAGCAGTACTTC	CASTGDRVHEQYF
-	TRBD2	TRBV28	16	TRBJ2-5	TGTGCCAGCAGCCTTGGACTAGCGGGAGTACAAGAGACCCAGTACTTC	CASSLGLAGVQETQYF
-	-	TRBV6-1	16	TRBJ2-1	TGTGCCAGCAGTGAATGGCAGGCGGACCGGGGCTATGAGCAGTTCTTC	CASSEWQADRGYEQFF
-	TRBD1	TRBV7-9	17	TRBJ2-1	TGTGCCAGCAGCTTAGGAGGGACAGGCCGCTCCTACAATGAGCAGTTCTTC	CASSLGGTGRSYNEQFF
-	-	TRBV5-6	16	TRBJ1-5	TGTGCCAGCAGCTTGTGGCCCACGTCTAGCAATCAGCCCCAGCATTTT	CASSLWPTSSNQPQHF
-	-	TRBV4-1	17	TRBJ2-7	TGCGCCAGCAGCATCGGGGACTCGGCAGGGTGGATTTACGAGCAGTACTTC	CASSIGDSAGWIYEQYF
-	-	TRBV30	15	TRBJ2-7	TGTGCCTGGAGTGTGGTCGGACATTCCAAAGACGAGCAGTACTTC	CAWSVVGHSKDEQYF
-	TRBD1	TRBV11-3	15	TRBJ2-7	TGTGCCAGCAGCTCCCGGGACAGGGGGCTCGACGAGCAGTACTTC	CASSSRDRGLDEQYF
few	-	TRBV7-8	14	TRBJ1-2	TGTGCCAGCAGCGAGAAGGGGGGGTGGCATGGCTACACCTTC	CASSEKGGWHGYTF
-	-	TRBV5-1	15	TRBJ2-7	TGCGCCAGCAGCTTGAAGGGGGTACCACCCTACGAGCAGTACTTC	CASSLKGVPPYEQYF
-	TRBD1	TRBV19	17	TRBJ1-1	TGTGCCAGTAGTATCGGGGTCAGGGGGCCGTGGAATACTGAAGCTTTCTTT	CASSIGVRGPWNTEAFF
few	-	TRBV29-1	11	TRBJ1-2	TGCAGCGTTGAAGTAATGGATGGCTACACCTTC	CSVEVMDGYTF
-	-	TRBV5-1	16	TRBJ2-1	TGCGCCAGCAGCTTGGAGTATACCGTCTCCTACAATGAGCAGTTCTTC	CASSLEYTVSYNEQFF
-	TRBD1	TRBV7-9	17	TRBJ2-7	TGTGCCAGCAGCTTTCCCCTTCTGGGACAGAGCTCCTACGAGCAGTACTTC	CASSFPLLGQSSYEQYF
-	TRBD1	TRBV11-2	18	TRBJ2-7	TGTGCCAGCAGCTCTACACCCGGACAGGGGGCCGGATCCTACGAGCAGTACTTC	CASSSTPGQGAGSYEQYF
once	-	TRBV27	11	TRBJ1-2	TGTGCCAGCAGTTGGCCGGACGGGTCTTACTTC	CASSWPDGSYF
-	-	TRBV30	16	TRBJ2-7	TGTGCCTGGAGTCTAAATCGGGGGGCGAAGCGCTACGAGCAGTACTTC	CAWSLNRGAKRYEQYF
-	-	TRBV2	12	TRBJ2-7	TGTGCCAGCAGCCTCGGACCAAACGAGCAGTACTTC	CASSLGPNEQYF
-	TRBD1	TRBV9	15	TRBJ1-1	TGTGCCAGCAGCGTAGGGGGACAGGGGTTGGCTGAAGCTTTCTTT	CASSVGGQGLAEAFF
-	-	TRBV1	16	TRBJ2-5	TGCACCAGCAGCCAAGATCAAGACTACATAACAGAGACCCAGTACTTC	CTSSQDQDYITETQYF
-	TRBD1	TRBV7-9	15	TRBJ2-7	TGTGCCAGCAGCTTAGGAGGGACAGGGATCGACGAGCAGTACTTC	CASSLGGTGIDEQYF
-	-	TRBV7-8	16	TRBJ2-1	TGTGCCAGCAGCCCCCGGACTCATCCATCCTACAATGAGCAGTTCTTC	CASSPRTHPSYNEQFF
-	-	TRBV5-1	15	TRBJ2-1	TGCGCCAGCAGCTTTCCCTTGGCGGGCACCAATGAGCAGTTCTTC	CASSFPLAGTNEQFF
-	-	TRBV27	15	TRBJ1-3	TGTGCCAGCAGCCCAGACCGGAGCTCTGGAAACACCATATATTTT	CASSPDRSSGNTIYF
-	TRBD2	TRBV11-2	14	TRBJ2-3	TGTGCCAGCAGCTCTCCTAGCGGGACAGATACGCAGTATTTT	CASSSPSGTDTQYF
-	-	TRBV9	14	TRBJ2-3	TGTGCCAGCAGCGTCGGGAGTCGAGTGGATACGCAGTATTTT	CASSVGSRVDTQYF
-	TRBD2	TRBV14	15	TRBJ2-1	TGTGCCAGCAGCCTCGCCGGACTAGCAGCGGATGAGCAGTTCTTC	CASSLAGLAADEQFF